One and the same sample provided the 8 T cell receptor beta chains below, sequenced in a study of follicular helper T cells after annual influenza vaccination. Time point noted: 2015-2016 season, pre-vaccination. Only in-frame clones appear in the TCRdb table, and some are missing; sequencing was by immunoSEQ multiplex PCR. The profile shows several thousand clones, nearly 85% of them singletons. This material consisted of CXCR5+ CD38- circulating T follicular helper cells from blood, taken on the day of influenza vaccination. Subset denoted: circulating Tfh, non-naive CD4+CXCR5+PD-1+ (ICOS+CD38+ or ICOS-CD38-). The receptor set was obtained from an adult who received the influenza vaccine.

This chain uses TRBV2 with TRBJ2-1, with TRBD2 as a possible D gene (7 bases). CDR3 size: 14 residues. With 9 bases removed from V and 1 base from J, the gap between germline ends came to 13 bases. Germline-derived CDR1 and CDR2 are SNHLY and FYNNEI. Written as DNA, the CDR3 is TGTGCCAGACAGAGGGGGGGATCCTACAATGAGCAGTTCTTC. This sequence encodes CARQRGGSYNEQFF. The full variable domain, its missing parts supplied by reference TRBV2 and TRBJ2-1, is EPEVTQTPSHQVTQMGQEVILRCVPISNHLYFYWYRQILGQKVEFLVSFYNNEISEKSEIFDDQFSVERPDGSNFTLKIRSTKLEDSAMYFCARQRGGSYNEQFFGPGTRLTVL.

The table lists this clone with a few counts. This chain uses TRBV27 with TRBJ1-5; tentatively, D is TRBD1 (6 bases). V was pared by 4 bases and J by 6 bases, with 16 bases between. The CDR3 contains 15 residues. The V gene's germline CDR1 is MNHEY and CDR2 SMNVEV (reference sequence). CDR3 in amino acids: CASSSVRGGSQPQHF. For the CDR3, the DNA is TGTGCCAGCAGTTCAGTCCGAGGGGGTAGTCAGCCCCAGCATTTT.

This chain uses TRBV6-1 with TRBJ2-5, with D uncertain. The V end lost 7 bases, the J end lost 1 base, and 7 bases lay between the germline ends. Germline-derived CDR1 and CDR2 are MNHNS and SASEGT. The CDR3 has 12 amino acids. The CDR3 loop reads CASTRTQETQYF. The CDR3 region has the DNA TGTGCCAGCACCCGTACCCAAGAGACCCAGTACTTC.

Remarks on this clone: A junction end diverges from the germline sequence, so it may reflect a read error. The V call is TRBV7-7, the J call TRBJ2-1; D uncertain. Germline V gene sequence: CDR1 SSHAT, CDR2 FNYEAQ (reference sequence). The CDR3 loop spans 12 amino acids. CDR3 in DNA: TGTGCTAGCAGCTCAATAATGGGTGAGCAGTTCTTC. This encodes CASSSIMGEQFF.

The chain has TRBV2 and TRBJ1-2; D not certain. CDR1 SNHLY and CDR2 FYNNEI come from the germline V gene. V was cut by 7 bases and J by 1 base, with 22 bases left in between. CDR3 size: 17 residues. CDR3 sequence reads: CASTAQTRVFRNYGYTF. The CDR3 coding sequence is TGTGCCAGCACCGCTCAAACTAGGGTTTTCCGTAACTATGGCTACACCTTC.

The CDR3 coding sequence is TGTGCCAGCAGCTTGGCGGGGCAGAACACTGAAGCTTTCTTT. As protein: CASSLAGQNTEAFF. This sequence joins TRBV5-4 and TRBJ1-1, with a tentative D call TRBD1 (5 bases). Trimming removed 0 bases from V and 1 base from J, with 7 bases in between. CDR1 and CDR2 from the germline V gene are SGHNT and YYREEE (reference sequence). The CDR3 is made up of 14 amino acids.

The chain carries TRBV28 and TRBJ1-2, with 9 bases aligning to TRBD1. This CDR3 has 16 amino acids. The V gene's germline CDR1 is MDHEN and CDR2 SYDVKM. V shed 3 bases, J shed 4 bases, and the junction held 9 bases outside the gene matches. The CDR3 region is CASSLFEGQGAYGYTF. CDR3 DNA: TGTGCCAGCAGTTTGTTTGAGGGACAGGGCGCCTATGGCTACACCTTC.

V gene TRBV30 combines with J gene TRBJ2-1; the match to TRBD2 covers 7 bases. The V gene's germline CDR1 is GTSNPN and CDR2 SVGIG (reference sequence). The CDR3 loop spans 14 amino acids. Unmatched junction bases numbered 9, after V lost 3 bases and J lost 7 bases. The CDR3 here is CAWRSSGTRNEQFF. CDR3 nucleotides: TGTGCCTGGAGGTCCAGCGGGACTCGGAATGAGCAGTTCTTC. Drawing the rest from reference TRBV30 and TRBJ2-1, the complete variable domain is SQTIHQWPATLVQPVGSPLSLECTVEGTSNPNLYWYRQAAGRGLQLLFYSVGIGQISSEVPQNLSASRPQDRQFILSSKKLLLSDSGFYLCAWRSSGTRNEQFFGPGTRLTVL.